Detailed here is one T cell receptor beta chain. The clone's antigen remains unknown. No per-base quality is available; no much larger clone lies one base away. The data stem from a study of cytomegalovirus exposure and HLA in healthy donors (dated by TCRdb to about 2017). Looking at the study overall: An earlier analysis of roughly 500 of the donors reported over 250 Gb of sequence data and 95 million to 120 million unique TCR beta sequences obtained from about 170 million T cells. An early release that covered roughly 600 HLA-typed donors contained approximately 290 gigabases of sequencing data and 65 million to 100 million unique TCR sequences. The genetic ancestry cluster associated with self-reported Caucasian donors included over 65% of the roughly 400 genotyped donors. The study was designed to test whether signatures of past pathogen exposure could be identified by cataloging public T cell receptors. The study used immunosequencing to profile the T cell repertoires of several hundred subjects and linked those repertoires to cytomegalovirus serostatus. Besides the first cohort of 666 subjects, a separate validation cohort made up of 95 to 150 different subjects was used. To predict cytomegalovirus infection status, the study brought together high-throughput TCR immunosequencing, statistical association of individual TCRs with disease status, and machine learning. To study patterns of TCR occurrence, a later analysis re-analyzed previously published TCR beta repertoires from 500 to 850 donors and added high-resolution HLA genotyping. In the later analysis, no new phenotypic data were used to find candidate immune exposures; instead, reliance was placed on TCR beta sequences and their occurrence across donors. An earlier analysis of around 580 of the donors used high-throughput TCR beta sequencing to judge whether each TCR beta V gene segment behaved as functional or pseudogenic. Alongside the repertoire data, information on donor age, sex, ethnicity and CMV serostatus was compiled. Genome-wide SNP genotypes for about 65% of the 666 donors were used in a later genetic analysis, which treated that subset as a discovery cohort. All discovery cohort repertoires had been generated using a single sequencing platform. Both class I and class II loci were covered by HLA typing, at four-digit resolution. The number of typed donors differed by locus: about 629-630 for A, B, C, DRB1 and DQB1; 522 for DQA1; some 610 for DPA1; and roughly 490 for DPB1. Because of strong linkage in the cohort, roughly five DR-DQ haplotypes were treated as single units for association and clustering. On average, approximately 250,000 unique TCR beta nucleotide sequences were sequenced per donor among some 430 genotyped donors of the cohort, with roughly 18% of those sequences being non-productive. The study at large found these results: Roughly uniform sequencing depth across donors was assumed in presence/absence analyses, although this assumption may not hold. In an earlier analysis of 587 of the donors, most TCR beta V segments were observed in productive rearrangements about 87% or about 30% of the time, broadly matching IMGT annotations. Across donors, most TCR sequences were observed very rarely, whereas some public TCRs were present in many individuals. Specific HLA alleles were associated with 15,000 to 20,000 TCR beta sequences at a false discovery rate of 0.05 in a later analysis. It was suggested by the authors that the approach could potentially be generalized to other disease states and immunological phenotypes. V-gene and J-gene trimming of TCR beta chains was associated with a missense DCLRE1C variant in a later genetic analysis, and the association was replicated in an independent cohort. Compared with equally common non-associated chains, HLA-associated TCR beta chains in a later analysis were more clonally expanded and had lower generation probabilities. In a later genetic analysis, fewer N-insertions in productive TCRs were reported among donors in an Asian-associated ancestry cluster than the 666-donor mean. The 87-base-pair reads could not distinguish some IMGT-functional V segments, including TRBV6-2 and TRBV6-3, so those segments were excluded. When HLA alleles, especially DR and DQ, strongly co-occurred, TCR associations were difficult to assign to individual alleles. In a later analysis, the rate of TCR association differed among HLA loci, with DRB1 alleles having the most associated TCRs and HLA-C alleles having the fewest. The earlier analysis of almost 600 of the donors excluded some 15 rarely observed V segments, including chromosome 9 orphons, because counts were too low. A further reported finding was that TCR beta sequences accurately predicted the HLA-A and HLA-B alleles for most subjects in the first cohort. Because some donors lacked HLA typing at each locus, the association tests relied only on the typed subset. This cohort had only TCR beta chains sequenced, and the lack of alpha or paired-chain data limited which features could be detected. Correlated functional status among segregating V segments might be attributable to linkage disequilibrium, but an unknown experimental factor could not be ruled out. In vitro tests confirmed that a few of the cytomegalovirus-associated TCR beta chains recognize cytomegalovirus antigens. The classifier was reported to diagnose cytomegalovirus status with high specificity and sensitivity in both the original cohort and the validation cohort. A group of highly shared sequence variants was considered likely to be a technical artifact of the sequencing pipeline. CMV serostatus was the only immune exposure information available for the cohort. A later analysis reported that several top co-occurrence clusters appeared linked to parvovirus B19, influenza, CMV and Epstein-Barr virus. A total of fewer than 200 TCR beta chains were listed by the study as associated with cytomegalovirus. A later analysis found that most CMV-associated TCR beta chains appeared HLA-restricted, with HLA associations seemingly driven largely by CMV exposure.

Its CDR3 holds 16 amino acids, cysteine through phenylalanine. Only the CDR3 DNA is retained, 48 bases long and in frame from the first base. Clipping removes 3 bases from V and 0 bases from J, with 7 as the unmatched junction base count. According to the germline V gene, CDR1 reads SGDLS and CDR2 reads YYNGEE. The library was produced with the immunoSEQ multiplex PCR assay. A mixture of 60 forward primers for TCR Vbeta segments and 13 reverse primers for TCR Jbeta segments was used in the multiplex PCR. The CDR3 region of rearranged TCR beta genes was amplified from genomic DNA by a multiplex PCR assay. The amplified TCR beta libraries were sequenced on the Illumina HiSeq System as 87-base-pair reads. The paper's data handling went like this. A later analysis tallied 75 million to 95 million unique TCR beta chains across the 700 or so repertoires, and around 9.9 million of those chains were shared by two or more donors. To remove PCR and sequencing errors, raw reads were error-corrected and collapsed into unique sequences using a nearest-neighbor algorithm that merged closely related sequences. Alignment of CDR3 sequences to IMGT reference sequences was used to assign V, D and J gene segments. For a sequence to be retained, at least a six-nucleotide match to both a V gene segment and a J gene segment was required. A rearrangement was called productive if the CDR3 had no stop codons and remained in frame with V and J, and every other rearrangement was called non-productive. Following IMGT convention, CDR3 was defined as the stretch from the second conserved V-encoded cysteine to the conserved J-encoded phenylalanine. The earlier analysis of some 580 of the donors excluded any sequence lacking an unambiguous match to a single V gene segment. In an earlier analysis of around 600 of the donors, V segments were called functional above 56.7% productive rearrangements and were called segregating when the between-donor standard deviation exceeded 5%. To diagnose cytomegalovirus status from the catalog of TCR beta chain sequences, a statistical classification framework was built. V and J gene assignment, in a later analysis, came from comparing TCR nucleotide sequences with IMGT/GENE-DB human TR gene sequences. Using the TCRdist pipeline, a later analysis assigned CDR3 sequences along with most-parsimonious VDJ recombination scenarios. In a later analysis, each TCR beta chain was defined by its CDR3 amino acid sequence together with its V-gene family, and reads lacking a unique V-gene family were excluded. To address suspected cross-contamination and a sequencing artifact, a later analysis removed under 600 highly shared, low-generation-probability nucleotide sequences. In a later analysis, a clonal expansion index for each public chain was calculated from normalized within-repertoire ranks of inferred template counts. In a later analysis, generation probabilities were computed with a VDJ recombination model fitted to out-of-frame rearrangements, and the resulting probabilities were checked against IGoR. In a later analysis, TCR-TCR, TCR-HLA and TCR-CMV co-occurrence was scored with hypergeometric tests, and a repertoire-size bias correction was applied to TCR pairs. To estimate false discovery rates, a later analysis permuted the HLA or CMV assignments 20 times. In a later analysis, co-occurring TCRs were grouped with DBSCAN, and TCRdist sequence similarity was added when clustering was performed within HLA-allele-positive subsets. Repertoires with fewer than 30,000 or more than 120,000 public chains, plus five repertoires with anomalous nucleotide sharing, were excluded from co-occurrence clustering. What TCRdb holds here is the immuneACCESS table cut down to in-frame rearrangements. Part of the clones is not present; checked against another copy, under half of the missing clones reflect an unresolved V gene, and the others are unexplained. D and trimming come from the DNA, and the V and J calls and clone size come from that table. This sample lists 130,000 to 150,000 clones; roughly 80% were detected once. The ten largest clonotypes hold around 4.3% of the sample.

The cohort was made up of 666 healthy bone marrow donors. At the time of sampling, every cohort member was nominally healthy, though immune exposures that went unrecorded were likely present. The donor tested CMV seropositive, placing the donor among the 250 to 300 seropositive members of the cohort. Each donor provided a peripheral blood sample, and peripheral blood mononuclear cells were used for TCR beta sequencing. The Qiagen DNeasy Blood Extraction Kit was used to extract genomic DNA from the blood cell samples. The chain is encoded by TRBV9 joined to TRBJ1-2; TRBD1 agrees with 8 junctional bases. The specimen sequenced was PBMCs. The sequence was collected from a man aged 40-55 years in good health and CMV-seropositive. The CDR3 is CASSASTGDTNYGYTF. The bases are TGTGCCAGCAGCGCCTCGACAGGGGACACTAACTATGGCTACACCTTC.